This record covers a single T cell receptor (beta chain). The antigen remains undetermined. The data were taken from a study of long-term antiretroviral therapy in people with HIV. Sequencing relied on immunoSEQ assay v3.0, run at survey level. In sequencing, roughly 40,000-50,000 T-cell genomes per sample were targeted. Sequencing used immunoSEQ multiplex PCR; TCRdb keeps in-frame clones, though not all of them. The profile shows 20,000 to 25,000 clones, 79% of them singletons. The CDR3 runs 13 residues. Trimming removed 6 bases from V and 1 base from J, with 10 bases in between. Germline CDR1 is SGHDT and CDR2 is YYEEEE. Study findings and constraints: Post-treatment diversity went higher with ART but stayed below transplant donor controls. From about 2003 to 2018, blood was obtained, possibly while participants received older ART regimens.

The sequenced sample was unsorted PBMCs, obtained 4.1 years after starting antiretroviral therapy. This chain connects TRBV5-6 to TRBJ1-1, with D possibly TRBD1 on 5 matching bases. This clonotype was obtained from a woman in her 40s with HIV. In DNA form, the CDR3 reads TGTGCCAGCACCCGAGGACAGAACACTGAAGCTTTCTTT. Translation gives CASTRGQNTEAFF.